A single sample is the source of the 9 T cell receptor beta chains below, sequenced in a study of OX40 agonist ivuxolimab in advanced cancers. TCRdb keeps only in-frame clones here, not all; method: immunoSEQ multiplex PCR. The repertoire consists of approximately 22,000 clones, with more than 75% occurring once and the leading ten covering roughly a third. The starting material was CD4+ or CD8+ T cells sorted from blood, obtained in a trial of the OX40 agonist ivuxolimab. All receptors derive from an adult with an advanced solid tumor such as melanoma, head and neck, liver or kidney cancer.

CDR3 protein: CASSLGGGAGYEQYF. In DNA form, the CDR3 reads TGTGCCAGCAGTTTAGGGGGCGGCGCGGGGTACGAGCAGTACTTC. V is TRBV27 and J is TRBJ2-7, with D perhaps matching TRBD1 or TRBD2 (6 bases each). Trimming shortened V by 2 bases and J by 4 bases, and 15 bases separated the two germline ends. Per the germline V gene, CDR1 is MNHEY and CDR2 is SMNVEV (reference sequence). This CDR3 has 15 amino acids.

The genes are TRBV5-1 and TRBJ2-7, with TRBD2 matching over 7 bases. CDR1 is SGHRS, CDR2 YFSETQ, per germline. The CDR3 spans 17 residues. V shed 5 bases, J shed 2 bases, and the junction held 16 bases outside the gene matches. The CDR3 protein is CASRKSMRERRAYEQYF. In DNA form, the CDR3 reads TGCGCCAGCAGGAAGAGCATGCGGGAGCGACGGGCCTACGAGCAGTACTTC.

The J gene is TRBJ1-2, the V gene TRBV29-1; possibly TRBD1 for D (5 bases). The germline V gene encodes CDR1 SQVTM and CDR2 ANQGSEA. V lost 3 bases and J lost 3, with 11 bases in between. The CDR3 sequence is 13 residues long. CDR3 protein: CSVEGGVDYGYTF. In nucleotides, the CDR3 is TGCAGCGTTGAGGGAGGGGTCGACTATGGCTACACCTTC.

V and J are TRBV27 and TRBJ2-5; no clear D. Germline V gene sequence: CDR1 MNHEY, CDR2 SMNVEV (reference sequence). V lost 6 bases, J lost 1 base, and 6 bases lay in between. The CDR3 is 12 residues long. Written as DNA, the CDR3 is TGTGCCAGCAGCGGCGGCCAAGAGACCCAGTACTTC. Translated: CASSGGQETQYF.

The chain uses TRBV7-9 and TRBJ2-2; D is possibly TRBD2 (6 bases). The CDR3 consists of 16 residues. Deletions cut 1 base from V and 6 bases from J, with 15 bases between. The germline V gene encodes CDR1 SEHNR and CDR2 FQNEAQ (reference sequence). The CDR3 protein is CASSLGVGSFPGELFF. CDR3 in DNA: TGTGCCAGCAGCTTAGGGGTCGGGAGCTTCCCCGGGGAGCTGTTTTTT.

The chain combines TRBV28 with TRBJ2-2; 10 nucleotides agree with TRBD2. The germline CDR1 and CDR2 sequences are MDHEN and SYDVKM. There are 14 residues in the CDR3. The junction had 4 bases not matched to a gene; V was cut back by 1 base and J by 11 bases. CDR3 bases: TGTGCCAGCAGTTTATCAAGCGGGAGGGGAGAGCTGTTTTTT. It codes for CASSLSSGRGELFF.

The sample holds a few counts of this clone. The CDR3 DNA reads as TGTGCCAGCAGCTTGGTAGGGTCGAGCGGCTATGGCTACACCTTC. It encodes CASSLVGSSGYGYTF. J is TRBJ1-2 and V is TRBV5-6; the D is unclear. This CDR3 has 15 amino acids. V lost 0 bases, J lost 4 bases, and 13 bases lay in between. Germline lookup yields CDR1 SGHDT and CDR2 YYEEEE. The whole variable domain, remainder taken from reference TRBV5-6 and TRBJ1-2, is DAGVTQSPTHLIKTRGQQVTLRCSPKSGHDTVSWYQQALGQGPQFIFQYYEEEERQRGNFPDRFSGHQFPNYSSELNVNALLLGDSALYLCASSLVGSSGYGYTFGSGTRLTVV.

The chain recombines TRBV28 with TRBJ2-7; D ambiguous. CDR1 is MDHEN and CDR2 is SYDVKM in the germline V gene. The CDR3 totals 12 residues. The V and J ends lost 2 bases and 3 bases respectively, with 5 bases between them. The CDR3 sequence: CASSLAHYEQYF. The CDR3 DNA is TGTGCCAGCAGTTTAGCTCACTACGAGCAGTACTTC.

The rearrangement joins TRBV2 to TRBJ1-2, with D maybe TRBD1 (5 bases). Germline V gene sequence: CDR1 SNHLY, CDR2 FYNNEI. V was cut by 6 bases and J by 8 bases, with 13 bases left in between. CDR3 length: 12 amino acids. The CDR3 spells CASRTGTEGYTF. DNA for the CDR3: TGTGCCAGCAGGACCGGGACGGAGGGCTACACCTTC.